The 29 T cell receptor beta chains reported below all come from one sample, sequenced in a study of blood T cell repertoires in COVID-19. The method was immunoSEQ multiplex PCR; TCRdb's version includes in-frame clones alone and lacks a portion of them. The sample holds a few hundred thousand clones; around four fifths are singletons and the top ten take about 4%. The sample taken for sequencing was PBMCs or T cells enriched from blood (not recorded which). The receptors here all came from a man younger than 40 with acute COVID-19.

The V gene is TRBV27, the J gene TRBJ2-7; 10 nucleotides match TRBD1. The length of the CDR3 is 13 residues. The ends lost 6 bases at V and 7 bases at J; junction bases unmatched: 6. Germline values: CDR1 MNHEY, CDR2 SMNVEV (reference sequence). The CDR3 DNA sequence: TGTGCCAGCAGGACAGGGGGCTTGGGAGAGCAGTACGTC. The encoded protein is CASRTGGLGEQYV.

CDR3: CASSQRAGSSYNEQFF. The CDR3 DNA reads TGTGCCAGCAGCCAAAGGGCGGGGAGCTCCTACAATGAGCAGTTCTTC. The gene calls are TRBV3-1 (or the pseudogene TRBV3-2) and TRBJ2-1, with D tentatively TRBD2 (6 bases). There are 16 residues in the CDR3. The V gene's germline CDR1 is LGHDT and CDR2 YNNKEL (reference sequence). The V gene lost 2 bases and the J gene lost 0 bases, with 11 bases spanning the gap.

This clone was detected once. The gene calls are TRBV28 and TRBJ1-2; 9 bases agree with TRBD1. Germline V gene sequence: CDR1 MDHEN, CDR2 SYDVKM. There are 18 residues in the CDR3. The V segment lost 8 bases and the J segment 5 bases; nucleotides outside the gene matches: 21. CDR3 nucleotide sequence: TGTGCCAGCTGGACCTCCGGGGACAGGGCATCCTTGGGATATGGCTACACCTTC. It encodes CASWTSGDRASLGYGYTF.

This clone appeared a few times. The V call is TRBV6-1, the J call TRBJ1-1; 7 bases line up with TRBD1. CDR1 and CDR2 (germline): MNHNS, SASEGT. There are 14 residues in the CDR3. The J segment lost 0 bases and the V segment lost 3 bases, leaving 1 base of the junction unmatched. CDR3 DNA sequence: TGTGCCAGCAGTGAGGGACAGATGAACACTGAAGCTTTCTTT. Amino acids: CASSEGQMNTEAFF.

This clone was detected once. The identical CDR3 is also encoded by other nucleotide sequences in the sample. CDR3 nucleotides: TGTGCCAGCAGCTCGGACAGGTCAGGACAGCCCCAGCATTTT. Translated: CASSSDRSGQPQHF. The chain couples TRBV5-4 to TRBJ1-5, with 7 bases aligning to TRBD1. The length of the CDR3 is 14 residues. Unmatched junction bases numbered 7, after V lost 3 bases and J lost 7 bases. Germline assignment: CDR1 SGHNT and CDR2 YYREEE (reference sequence). Looking up the rest from reference TRBV5-4 and TRBJ1-5 gives the full variable domain: ETGVTQSPTHLIKTRGQQVTLRCSSQSGHNTVSWYQQALGQGPQFIFQYYREEENGRGNFPPRFSGLQFPNYSSELNVNALELDDSALYLCASSSDRSGQPQHFGDGTRLSIL.

The V and J genes are TRBV7-3 and TRBJ1-1; 8 bases line up with TRBD1. The CDR3 covers 14 residues. The germline V gene has CDR1 SGHTA and CDR2 FQGTGA. J lost 10 bases, V lost 4 bases, and 11 bases had no gene match. The CDR3 is CASSSDRGLSGAFF. The CDR3 region has the DNA TGTGCCAGCAGCTCCGACAGGGGTTTAAGTGGAGCTTTCTTT.

The chain recombines TRBV24-1 with TRBJ1-5; D is uncertain. V lost 9 bases to trimming and J lost 3 bases, with 8 bases between them. The CDR3 has 12 amino acids. CDR1 is KGHDR, CDR2 SFDVKD, per germline. The CDR3 DNA sequence: TGTGCCACCTCCAACTTCAATCAGCCCCAGCATTTT. Protein sequence: CATSNFNQPQHF.

The chain carries TRBV6-5 and TRBJ2-3; 14 bases fit TRBD2. The CDR3 has 15 residues. The germline gives CDR1 MNHEY, CDR2 SVGAGI. V shed 8 bases and J 3 bases; nucleotides not matched to a gene: 4. The CDR3 DNA is TGTGCCAGCGCAAGACTAGCGGGGGGGACAGATACGCAGTATTTT. It codes for CASARLAGGTDTQYF.

The J gene is TRBJ2-3, the V gene TRBV3-1 (or the pseudogene TRBV3-2); 10 bases align to TRBD1. J was trimmed by 6 bases and V by 5 bases; bases with no gene match: 8. This CDR3 has 15 residues. Germline V gene lookup returns CDR1 LGHDT and CDR2 YNNKEL (reference sequence). This chain's CDR3 is CASSGRDRGGDTQYF. CDR3 nucleotide sequence: TGTGCCAGCAGCGGTCGGGACAGGGGAGGGGATACGCAGTATTTT.

This chain joins TRBV21-1 and TRBJ2-1; whether TRBD2, the table's D call, matches the DNA was not checked. TRBV21-1 is a documented pseudogene. The CDR3 runs 16 residues. CDR3 nucleotides: TGTGCCAGCAGAAAAGAGACTAGCGGGAGGGTTGATGAGCAGTTCTTC. Amino acids: CASRKETSGRVDEQFF.

This sequence joins TRBV9 and TRBJ2-3; D is possibly TRBD2 (6 bases). V lost 4 bases and J lost 1, with 10 bases in between. CDR3 size: 14 residues. The germline V gene has CDR1 SGDLS and CDR2 YYNGEE. CDR3 protein: CASSISGRTDTQYF. For the CDR3, the DNA is TGTGCCAGCAGCATAAGCGGGCGCACAGATACGCAGTATTTT.

V is TRBV3-1 (or the pseudogene TRBV3-2) and J is TRBJ1-1; tentative D call: TRBD1 (5 bases). V dropped 1 base and J dropped 8 bases, with 20 bases sitting between them. The CDR3 covers 16 residues. Germline-derived CDR1 and CDR2 are LGHDT and YNNKEL (reference sequence). CDR3: CASSQGNKGLSVEAFF. The DNA for the CDR3 is TGTGCCAGCAGCCAAGGAAATAAGGGGCTTAGTGTAGAAGCTTTCTTT.

The chain employs TRBV5-4 and TRBJ2-5; D possibly corresponds to TRBD2 (5 bases). This CDR3 region has 17 residues. Germline-derived CDR1 and CDR2 are SGHNT and YYREEE (reference sequence). V was clipped by 2 bases and J by 1 base, with 18 bases between them. In DNA, the CDR3 is TGTGCCAGCAGCTTAGAGGCCATCGGGGTAGGCCAAGAGACCCAGTACTTC. It codes for CASSLEAIGVGQETQYF.

The chain couples TRBV19 to TRBJ1-2; D perhaps matches TRBD1 (5 bases). Deletions cut 8 bases from V and 2 bases from J, with 12 bases between. This CDR3 comprises 13 residues. The V gene's germline CDR1 is LNHDA and CDR2 SQIVND (reference sequence). This chain's CDR3 is CASSGQANYGYTF. In DNA form, the CDR3 reads TGTGCCAGTTCAGGGCAGGCAAACTATGGCTACACCTTC.

Here the CDR3 DNA reads TGTGCCAGCAGTTTAAGACAGGGGACCACTGAAGCTTTCTTT. Its translation is CASSLRQGTTEAFF. This chain joins TRBV27 and TRBJ1-1; 8 bases fit TRBD1. The trim removed 2 bases at V and 4 bases at J, leaving 3 bases unmatched. Germline-derived CDR1 and CDR2 are MNHEY and SMNVEV (reference sequence). The CDR3 consists of 14 residues.

This chain connects TRBV11-2 to TRBJ1-2; 9 positions match TRBD1. Germline CDR1 and CDR2: SGHAT and FQNNGV. The CDR3 runs 14 residues. V dropped 5 bases and J dropped 2; count of bases not matched to a gene: 3. The CDR3 loop is CASSPDRGNYGYTF. For the CDR3, the DNA is TGTGCCAGCAGCCCAGACAGGGGGAACTATGGCTACACCTTC.

The CDR3 loop is CASSIKTTMEKLFF. CDR3 sequence (DNA): TGTGCCAGTAGTATCAAGACAACGATGGAAAAACTGTTTTTT. This chain uses TRBV19 with TRBJ1-4, with unresolved D. V was clipped by 3 bases and J by 8 bases, with 13 bases between them. The CDR3 runs to 14 residues. Germline V gene sequence: CDR1 LNHDA, CDR2 SQIVND (reference sequence). Filled out from reference TRBV19 and TRBJ1-4, the complete variable domain reads DGGITQSPKYLFRKEGQNVTLSCEQNLNHDAMYWYRQDPGQGLRLIYYSQIVNDFQKGDIAEGYSVSREKKESFPLTVTSAQKNPTAFYLCASSIKTTMEKLFFGSGTQLSVL.

The chain links TRBV27 to TRBJ2-1; 7 bases map to TRBD2. The length of the CDR3 is 13 residues. The V gene's germline CDR1 is MNHEY and CDR2 SMNVEV (reference sequence). Trimming cost V 5 bases and J 12 bases; bases outside gene matches: 10. The CDR3 DNA reads TGTGCCAGCAGTCCCGCGCGCGGGGGTGGGCAGTTCTTC. Encoded protein: CASSPARGGGQFF.

The V call is TRBV12-3 or TRBV12-4, the J call TRBJ1-1; D is unclear. With 5 bases removed from V and 11 bases from J, the gap between germline ends came to 18 bases. This CDR3 is built from 13 residues. CDR3 sequence (DNA): TGTGCCAGCAGTCGCGCAAGGAGTACCTTGGCTTTCTTT. It translates to CASSRARSTLAFF.

This clone was detected a few times. The chain combines TRBV12-3 or TRBV12-4 with TRBJ1-2; D is unresolved. V lost 6 bases to trimming and J lost 6 bases, with 14 bases between them. CDR3 length: 13 residues. The CDR3 protein is CASSPGPGNGYTF. The CDR3 DNA is TGTGCCAGCAGCCCTGGGCCAGGTAATGGCTACACCTTC.

The V gene is TRBV11-2, the J gene TRBJ1-1; 10 bases match TRBD1. The V segment lost 2 bases and the J segment 2 bases; nucleotides outside the gene matches: 2. This CDR3 spans 15 amino acids. Germline lookup yields CDR1 SGHAT and CDR2 FQNNGV. The CDR3 is CASSLRTGGNTEAFF. CDR3 in DNA: TGTGCCAGCAGCTTAAGGACAGGGGGTAACACTGAAGCTTTCTTT.

J is TRBJ1-5 and V is TRBV19; D uncertain. The V end lost 0 bases, the J end lost 3 bases, and 12 bases lay between the germline ends. Germline V gene sequence: CDR1 LNHDA, CDR2 SQIVND (reference sequence). CDR3 length: 16 residues. CDR3 amino acids: CASSIEARTNNQPQHF. The CDR3 DNA is TGTGCCAGTAGTATAGAGGCACGAACTAACAATCAGCCCCAGCATTTT.

This sequence joins TRBV7-9 and TRBJ2-2, with TRBD1 as a possible D gene (6 bases). CDR3 size: 13 residues. V lost 5 bases, J lost 6 bases, and 10 bases lay in between. Germline CDR1 is SEHNR and CDR2 is FQNEAQ (reference sequence). Here the CDR3 DNA reads TGTGCCAGCAGCCCGGGACACCCCGGGGAGCTGTTTTTT. This sequence encodes CASSPGHPGELFF.

The chain joins TRBV25-1 to TRBJ1-5, with D hard to call. CDR1 is MGHDK and CDR2 is SYGVNS in the germline V gene. V lost 4 bases, J lost 3 bases, and 13 bases lay in between. This CDR3 contains 15 residues. The CDR3 sequence: CASSGRGSPNQPQHF. The CDR3 DNA sequence: TGTGCCAGCAGTGGCAGAGGTTCCCCCAATCAGCCCCAGCATTTT.

The V and J genes are TRBV24-1 and TRBJ2-5, with 12 bases matching TRBD2. The CDR3 length is 17 residues. V lost 4 bases to trimming and J lost 2 bases; unmatched junction nucleotides: 7. Germline CDR1 reads KGHDR; CDR2 reads SFDVKD. Here the CDR3 reads CATSELGLAGRQETQYF. CDR3 DNA sequence: TGTGCCACCAGTGAACTCGGACTAGCGGGGAGACAAGAGACCCAGTACTTC.

V and J are TRBV19 and TRBJ1-5; unclear D gene. The V gene's germline CDR1 is LNHDA and CDR2 SQIVND (reference sequence). This CDR3 spans 14 amino acids. Trimming shortened V by 5 bases and J by 2 bases, and 10 bases separated the two germline ends. The CDR3 DNA reads as TGTGCCAGTAGTTACGTCACAGGCAATCAGCCCCAGCATTTT. It yields the protein CASSYVTGNQPQHF.

This clone appeared a few times. The chain couples TRBV20-1 to TRBJ1-5, with a weak D call TRBD1 (6 bases). Germline CDR1 reads DFQATT; CDR2 reads SNEGSKA (reference sequence). The CDR3 is 14 amino acids. The ends were cut back, 3 bases at V and 1 base at J, with 10 bases in the middle. This chain's CDR3 is CSASDGTSNQPQHF. The CDR3, as DNA: TGCAGTGCTAGTGATGGGACAAGCAATCAGCCCCAGCATTTT.

The chain recombines TRBV7-9 with TRBJ2-1; D ambiguous. The germline V gene has CDR1 SEHNR and CDR2 FQNEAQ (reference sequence). The length of the CDR3 is 12 residues. Trimming stripped 7 bases from V and 8 bases from J, with 12 bases between. CDR3 nucleotides: TGTGCCAGCACCCCAATAACTTATGAGCAGTTCTTC. The encoded protein is CASTPITYEQFF.

This clone showed up just once. The rearrangement uses TRBV30 and TRBJ1-3; D is undetermined. This CDR3 is built from 14 residues. Germline values: CDR1 GTSNPN, CDR2 SVGIG (reference sequence). Trimming shortened V by 3 bases and J by 0 bases, and 9 bases separated the two germline ends. The CDR3 DNA sequence: TGTGCCTGGAGCCCCGGACTCTCTGGAAACACCATATATTTT. Translation gives CAWSPGLSGNTIYF.